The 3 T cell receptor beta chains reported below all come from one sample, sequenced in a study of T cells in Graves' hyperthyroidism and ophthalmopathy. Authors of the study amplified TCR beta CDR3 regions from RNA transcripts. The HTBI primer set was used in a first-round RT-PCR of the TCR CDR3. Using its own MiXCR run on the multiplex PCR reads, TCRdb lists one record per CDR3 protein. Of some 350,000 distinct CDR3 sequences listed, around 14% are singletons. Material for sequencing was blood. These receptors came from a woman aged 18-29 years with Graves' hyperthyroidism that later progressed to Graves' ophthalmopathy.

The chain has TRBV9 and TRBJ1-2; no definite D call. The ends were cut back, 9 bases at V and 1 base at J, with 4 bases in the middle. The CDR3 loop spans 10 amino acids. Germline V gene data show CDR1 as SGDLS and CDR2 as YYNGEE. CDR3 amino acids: CATNNYGYTF. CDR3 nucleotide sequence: TGTGCCACGAATAACTATGGCTACACCTTC.

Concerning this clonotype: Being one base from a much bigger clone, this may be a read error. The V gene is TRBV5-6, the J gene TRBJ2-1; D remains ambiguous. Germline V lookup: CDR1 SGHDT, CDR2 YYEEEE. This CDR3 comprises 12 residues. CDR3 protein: CASSQNYNEQSF. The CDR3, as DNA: TGTGCCAGCAGCCAAAATTACAATGAGCAGTCCTTC.

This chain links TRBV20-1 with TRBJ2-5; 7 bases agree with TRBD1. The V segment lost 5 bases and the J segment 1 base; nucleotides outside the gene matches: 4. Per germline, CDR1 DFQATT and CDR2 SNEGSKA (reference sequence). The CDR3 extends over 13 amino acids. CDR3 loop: CSAGDRVQETQYF. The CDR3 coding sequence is TGCAGTGCTGGGGACAGAGTCCAAGAGACCCAGTACTTC.